This passage covers 29 T cell receptor beta chains from one sample sequenced in a study of blood T cell repertoires in COVID-19. The assay was immunoSEQ multiplex PCR, and TCRdb's table has in-frame clones only and misses some. The sample yields 250,000 to 350,000 clones, about 87% seen once. The sequencing input was PBMCs or T cells enriched from blood (not recorded which). These TCRs come from a woman between 50 and 59 years old who had recovered from COVID-19.

This clone was seen a few times. V and J are TRBV18 and TRBJ1-1; D remains ambiguous. The V and J ends lost 3 bases and 1 base respectively, with 9 bases between them. Germline CDR1 KGHSH, CDR2 LQKENI. The CDR3 spans 14 residues. The CDR3 DNA is TGTGCCAGCTCACCCCCAGAATCGAACACTGAAGCTTTCTTT. This encodes CASSPPESNTEAFF.

Only a few counts were recorded for this clone. The genes are TRBV28 and TRBJ1-1; 12 bases fit TRBD1. Germline loops: CDR1 MDHEN, CDR2 SYDVKM. The CDR3 extends over 14 amino acids. With V trimmed by 5 bases and J by 5 bases, 3 bases remained unmatched. The CDR3 DNA sequence: TGTGCCAGCAGTCCGGGACAGGGGGCAACTGAAGCTTTCTTT. It codes for CASSPGQGATEAFF.

In the case of this clone: Additional DNA sequences in this sample encode the identical CDR3. This chain uses TRBV6-2 or TRBV6-3 with TRBJ2-7; D unresolved. Looked up from germline, CDR1 is MNHEY and CDR2 is SVGEGT. The CDR3 spans 12 residues. V was clipped by 6 bases and J by 0 bases, with 6 bases between them. This chain's CDR3 is CASSPYSYEQYF. In DNA form, the CDR3 reads TGTGCCAGCAGCCCCTACTCCTACGAGCAGTACTTC.

The chain employs TRBV27 and TRBJ1-2; 12 bases agree with TRBD1. The CDR3 totals 16 residues. The V gene end was trimmed by 10 bases and the J gene end by 4 bases; junction bases not matched to a gene: 13. CDR1 MNHEY and CDR2 SMNVEV come from the germline V gene (reference sequence). CDR3 bases: TGTGCCACCCACGGGACAGGGGGCCCTGTGGGCTATGGCTACACCTTC. Amino acids: CATHGTGGPVGYGYTF.

Only one count was recorded for this clone. The V call is TRBV30, the J call TRBJ1-3; 9 nucleotides line up with TRBD1. Germline lookup yields CDR1 GTSNPN and CDR2 SVGIG (reference sequence). V lost 3 bases to trimming and J lost 2 bases; unmatched junction nucleotides: 5. CDR3 size: 15 residues. The CDR3 spells CAWSARQGAGNTIYF. DNA of the CDR3: TGTGCCTGGAGCGCTAGACAGGGGGCTGGAAACACCATATATTTT.

J is TRBJ2-1 and V is TRBV27; 7 bases match TRBD2. The CDR3 loop spans 15 amino acids. The germline CDR1 and CDR2 sequences are MNHEY and SMNVEV (reference sequence). The ends lost 8 bases at V and 2 bases at J; junction bases unmatched: 9. The CDR3 protein is CASGGAGTPYNEQFF. The CDR3 coding sequence is TGTGCCAGCGGAGGAGCGGGGACCCCCTACAATGAGCAGTTCTTC.

The sample holds one count of this clone. The V call is TRBV15, the J call TRBJ2-1, with TRBD2 matching over 10 bases. Trimming cost V 6 bases and J 5 bases; bases outside gene matches: 7. This CDR3 is 15 amino acids long. Germline V gene sequence: CDR1 LNHNV, CDR2 YYDKDF (reference sequence). The CDR3 DNA reads TGTGCCACCAGGAGGACTAGCGGTGTAAACAATGAGCAGTTCTTC. Its protein is CATRRTSGVNNEQFF.

V gene TRBV28 combines with J gene TRBJ1-5, with 9 bases matching TRBD1. Germline V lookup: CDR1 MDHEN, CDR2 SYDVKM. V gave up 7 bases and J gave up 7 bases; unmatched junction bases: 11. This CDR3 spans 15 amino acids. The CDR3 spells CASTLPGQGFQPQHF. As DNA, the CDR3 is TGTGCCAGCACCCTGCCGGGACAGGGTTTCCAGCCCCAGCATTTT.

The J gene is TRBJ1-2, the V gene TRBV7-9, with D tentatively TRBD1 (5 bases). The germline V gene encodes CDR1 SEHNR and CDR2 FQNEAQ (reference sequence). CDR3 length: 15 residues. V lost 7 bases to trimming and J lost 2 bases, with 17 bases between them. CDR3 sequence (DNA): TGTGCCAGCACATCTCTTAGGGGTCAGAACTATGGCTACACCTTC. Translating gives CASTSLRGQNYGYTF.

Remarks on this clone: Other DNA sequences of this sample code for an identical CDR3. The CDR3 nucleotides read TGTGCCAGCAGCGTAGCGGGAGGGAACTACGAGCAGTACTTC. It specifies CASSVAGGNYEQYF. The genes are TRBV9 and TRBJ2-7, with 8 bases matching TRBD2. Germline V gene data show CDR1 as SGDLS and CDR2 as YYNGEE. With V trimmed by 0 bases and J by 3 bases, 2 bases remained unmatched. This CDR3 region has 14 residues.

CDR3 sequence reads: CASSPPFTKSTDTQYF. The CDR3 DNA reads TGTGCCAGCAGTCCACCATTTACAAAAAGCACAGATACGCAGTATTTT. The gene calls are TRBV28 and TRBJ2-3, with D hard to call. Trimming left V 5 bases short and J 0 bases short, with 15 bases between. The CDR3 totals 16 residues. Germline CDR1 reads MDHEN; CDR2 reads SYDVKM.

The J gene is TRBJ2-5, the V gene TRBV5-1; D is possibly TRBD1 (5 bases). CDR3 length: 13 amino acids. The germline CDR1 and CDR2 sequences are SGHRS and YFSETQ. V shed 1 base and J shed 5 bases, with 9 bases lying between them. Written as DNA, the CDR3 is TGCGCCAGCAGCTTGCAGGGTACCGAGACCCAGTACTTC. Translated, it gives CASSLQGTETQYF.

The chain combines TRBV27 with TRBJ1-6, with no clear D. V was pared by 6 bases and J by 7 bases, with 13 bases between. CDR1 MNHEY and CDR2 SMNVEV come from the germline V gene (reference sequence). The CDR3 length is 14 residues. The CDR3 sequence: CASRPQEENSPLHF. The CDR3 DNA reads TGTGCCAGCAGGCCCCAGGAAGAAAATTCACCCCTCCACTTT.

The J gene is TRBJ1-2, the V gene TRBV5-1; D is unclear. CDR1 and CDR2 from the germline V gene are SGHRS and YFSETQ. The CDR3 length is 14 residues. Trimming left V 2 bases short and J 4 bases short, with 12 bases between. CDR3 in DNA: TGCGCCAGCAGCTTCGGGGAGACCTTCTATGGCTACACCTTC. It encodes CASSFGETFYGYTF.

The chain has TRBV5-4 and TRBJ2-6; no definite D call. The CDR3 has 16 residues. Trimming left V 0 bases short and J 0 bases short, with 7 bases between. Per the germline V gene, CDR1 is SGHNT and CDR2 is YYREEE (reference sequence). The CDR3 DNA reads TGTGCCAGCAGCTTGGCCGAAGCCTCTGGGGCCAACGTCCTGACTTTC. This translates into CASSLAEASGANVLTF.

The J gene is TRBJ2-1, the V gene TRBV7-3; D unresolved. The CDR3 is made up of 13 amino acids. Germline assignment: CDR1 SGHTA and CDR2 FQGTGA. The germline V and J ends were trimmed by 5 bases and 4 bases, with 9 bases remaining between them. Here the CDR3 reads CASSPSEYNEQFF. The CDR3, as DNA: TGTGCCAGCAGCCCAAGTGAGTACAATGAGCAGTTCTTC.

In nucleotides, the CDR3 is TGTGCCAGCAGCTCAGCGGGGCGGGGGCCCACCGGAGCTTTCTTT. Protein product: CASSSAGRGPTGAFF. V gene TRBV11-2 combines with J gene TRBJ1-1; D might be TRBD1 (6 bases). Per germline, CDR1 SGHAT and CDR2 FQNNGV. V lost 4 bases to trimming and J lost 10 bases, with 22 bases between them. The CDR3 contains 15 residues.

This chain joins TRBV9 and TRBJ2-1, with a possible D match to TRBD2 (5 bases). Trimming removed 0 bases at V and 5 bases at J, with 12 bases between. The germline V gene has CDR1 SGDLS and CDR2 YYNGEE. The CDR3 consists of 15 residues. CDR3: CASSVVPGKNNEQFF. CDR3 DNA sequence: TGTGCCAGCAGCGTAGTGCCCGGGAAAAACAATGAGCAGTTCTTC.

The genes are TRBV30 and TRBJ1-1; no clear D gene. The CDR3 loop spans 12 amino acids. The germline V and J ends were trimmed by 3 bases and 5 bases, with 10 bases remaining between them. The germline V gene has CDR1 GTSNPN and CDR2 SVGIG (reference sequence). The chain's CDR3 is CAWRDLQTEAFF. The CDR3, as DNA: TGTGCCTGGAGGGATTTACAGACTGAAGCTTTCTTT.

The chain joins TRBV11-2 to TRBJ1-1; the match to TRBD1 covers 9 bases. The CDR3 has 15 residues. J was trimmed by 4 bases and V by 2 bases; bases with no gene match: 5. Germline V gene sequence: CDR1 SGHAT, CDR2 FQNNGV. Here the CDR3 DNA reads TGTGCCAGCAGCTTAACAGGGGGCAGAGGCACTGAAGCTTTCTTT. Protein product: CASSLTGGRGTEAFF.

As for this clone: The junction shows a germline mismatch at one end, possibly a read error. The rearrangement links TRBV7-7 to TRBJ2-5, with 7 positions matching TRBD1. The CDR3 runs 15 residues. Germline V gene sequence: CDR1 SSHAT, CDR2 FNYEAQ (reference sequence). The CDR3 sequence is CASSPTTGARETQYF. The CDR3 DNA is TGTGCTAGCAGCCCAACCACAGGGGCGCGAGAGACCCAGTACTTC. Complete variable domain (other parts from reference TRBV7-7 and TRBJ2-5): GAGVSQSPRYKVTKRGQDVTLRCDPISSHATLYWYQQALGQGPEFLTYFNYEAQPDKSGLPSDRFSAERPEGSISTLTIQRTEQRDSAMYRCASSPTTGARETQYFGPGTRLLVL.

This chain joins TRBV6-5 and TRBJ2-6; D gene unclear. The germline V and J ends were trimmed by 6 bases and 0 bases, with 9 bases remaining between them. This CDR3 region has 15 residues. Germline lookup yields CDR1 MNHEY and CDR2 SVGAGI. CDR3 in amino acids: CASRPQSSGANVLTF. As DNA, the CDR3 is TGTGCCAGCAGACCACAGAGCTCTGGGGCCAACGTCCTGACTTTC.

This chain joins TRBV5-6 and TRBJ2-2, with D possibly being TRBD1 (6 bases). V was cut by 0 bases and J by 6 bases, with 15 bases left in between. CDR3 length: 16 residues. The germline CDR1 and CDR2 sequences are SGHDT and YYEEEE. The CDR3 coding sequence is TGTGCCAGCAGCTTGGGCAGGGGAATATGGTCCGGGGAGCTGTTTTTT. Translating gives CASSLGRGIWSGELFF.

J is TRBJ1-3 and V is TRBV28; D unclear. CDR1 and CDR2 from the germline V gene are MDHEN and SYDVKM. The CDR3 sequence is 11 residues long. Trimming stripped 8 bases from V and 0 bases from J, with 2 bases between. CDR3 sequence: CASYSGNTIYF. CDR3 nucleotide sequence: TGTGCCAGCTACTCTGGAAACACCATATATTTT.

This chain uses TRBV12-3 or TRBV12-4 with TRBJ1-2; possible D gene TRBD1, 6 bases. V lost 5 bases and J 6 bases, leaving 13 bases between the germline ends. This CDR3 is 13 amino acids long. The DNA for the CDR3 is TGTGCCAGCAGTCAACAGGGATCGGATGGCTACACCTTC. This translates into CASSQQGSDGYTF.

The V gene is TRBV21-1, the J gene TRBJ1-4; TRBD1 is taken as the D call from the table, unchecked against the DNA. TRBV21-1 is reported as a pseudogene. The CDR3 covers 15 residues. CDR3 residues: CASSGQGGLNEKLFF. The CDR3 nucleotides are TGTGCCAGCAGCGGACAGGGGGGACTTAATGAAAAACTGTTTTTT.

V gene TRBV28 combines with J gene TRBJ1-5; a possible D gene is TRBD1 (6 bases). There are 15 residues in the CDR3. The ends were cut back, 6 bases at V and 0 bases at J, with 12 bases in the middle. Germline CDR1 and CDR2: MDHEN and SYDVKM. The CDR3 loop is CASSPGVNSNQPQHF. For the CDR3, the DNA is TGTGCCAGCAGCCCAGGGGTCAATAGCAATCAGCCCCAGCATTTT. Full variable domain (missing parts from reference TRBV28 and TRBJ1-5): DVKVTQSSRYLVKRTGEKVFLECVQDMDHENMFWYRQDPGLGLRLIYFSYDVKMKEKGDIPEGYSVSREKKERFSLILESASTNQTSMYLCASSPGVNSNQPQHFGDGTRLSIL.

V is TRBV18 and J is TRBJ1-5; unclear D gene. V was shortened by 3 bases and J by 4 bases, with 10 bases between the two germline ends. The CDR3 loop spans 14 amino acids. Germline values: CDR1 KGHSH, CDR2 LQKENI. CDR3 nucleotide sequence: TGTGCCAGCTCACCCCCTCCCGGGAATCAGCCCCAGCATTTT. Its translation is CASSPPPGNQPQHF.

This sequence joins TRBV30 and TRBJ1-1; possibly TRBD1 for D (6 bases). Germline V gene sequence: CDR1 GTSNPN, CDR2 SVGIG (reference sequence). The CDR3 spans 18 residues. The germline V and J ends were trimmed by 4 bases and 0 bases, with 24 bases remaining between them. CDR3 residues: CAWILAHGQPSMNTEAFF. The CDR3 nucleotides read TGTGCCTGGATACTGGCCCACGGACAGCCCTCAATGAACACTGAAGCTTTCTTT.